This TCR beta chain was recorded in a study of PD-1 blockade in classical Hodgkin lymphoma. General study points: A significant rise in TCR diversity by C4D1 was seen for CD4+ but not CD8+ cells.

J gave up 4 bases and V 6 bases, and 4 bases lay outside the gene matches. Germline assignment: CDR1 ENHRY and CDR2 SYGVKD. This CDR3 is 13 amino acids long. With no exception, relapse followed autologous stem cell transplantation in all patients, and brentuximab vedotin exposure varied. This clone was counted between two and nine times. Its antigen is not known. Here immunoSEQ multiplex PCR was the method, and the copy in TCRdb shows in-frame clones only, minus some. The sample yields some 96,000 clones, approximately 83% seen once. The chain joins TRBV10-3 to TRBJ1-2, with 8 nucleotides matching TRBD1. The TCR originated in a human donor with classical Hodgkin lymphoma. The sample consisted of peripheral blood mononuclear cells (PBMCs), taken at baseline. CDR3 loop: CAISDGQGYGYTF. CDR3 bases: TGTGCCATCAGCGACGGACAGGGCTATGGCTACACCTTC.